This T cell receptor (beta chain) was recorded in a study of OX40 agonist ivuxolimab in advanced cancers. Study-level findings and limits: CD8+ T cells (on average) carried more expanded clones than CD4+ T cells. Some of the lowest clonal expansion was seen in partial responders at 0.1-3.0 mg/kg.

A note on this clone: Its antigen remains unknown.

Trimming left V 5 bases short and J 7 bases short, with 14 bases between. The V gene's germline CDR1 is SGHAT and CDR2 FQNNGV. The CDR3 is made up of 13 amino acids. TCRdb keeps only in-frame clones here, not all; method: immunoSEQ multiplex PCR. The sample has tens of thousands of clones, 87% seen once. The sequence was obtained from an adult with an advanced solid tumor such as melanoma, head and neck, liver or kidney cancer. Sequenced material: CD4+ or CD8+ T cells sorted from blood, taken in a trial of the OX40 agonist ivuxolimab. The chain combines TRBV11-2 with TRBJ1-2, with D possibly TRBD1 on 6 matching bases. The DNA of the CDR3 is TGTGCCAGCAGCGTCGTACAGGGTTCTGGCTACACCTTC. It translates to CASSVVQGSGYTF.